The 21 T cell receptor beta chains in this list originate from one sample, sequenced in a study of T cells after yellow fever vaccination. Using its own MiXCR run on the 5' RACE reads, TCRdb lists one record per CDR3 protein. The sample shows around 180,000 distinct CDR3 sequences, approximately 6% of them seen only once. Sequencing was performed on CD4+ T cells sorted from PBMCs, taken on the day of the first yellow fever vaccination. These receptors were obtained from a man in his late teens or twenties who received the YFV17D yellow fever vaccine.

There are many counts of this clonotype. The chain carries TRBV29-1 and TRBJ2-5; D not resolved. V lost 4 bases and J 2 bases, leaving 11 bases between the germline ends. The CDR3 extends over 13 amino acids. Germline V gene lookup returns CDR1 SQVTM and CDR2 ANQGSEA. CDR3 sequence (DNA): TGCAGCGTTGTGCCAGATATACAAGAGACCCAGTACTTC. Its translation: CSVVPDIQETQYF.

The table lists this clonotype with many counts. The chain combines TRBV6-2 or TRBV6-3 with TRBJ1-5; 8 nucleotides align to TRBD1. The CDR3 runs 15 residues. The V gene end was trimmed by 6 bases and the J gene end by 1 base; junction bases not matched to a gene: 5. The germline V gene has CDR1 MNHEY and CDR2 SVGEGT. The CDR3: CASSPTGGSNQPQHF. CDR3 DNA: TGTGCCAGCAGCCCAACAGGGGGAAGCAATCAGCCCCAGCATTTT.

This clonotype was detected a few times. CDR3: CASSHPLHEQYV. The CDR3 bases are TGTGCCAGCAGCCACCCCCTACACGAGCAGTACGTC. This chain joins TRBV14 and TRBJ2-7; D remains unclear. CDR3 length equals 12 residues. Germline V lookup: CDR1 SGHDN, CDR2 FVKESK. The V end lost 3 bases, the J end lost 5 bases, and 8 bases lay between the germline ends.

This clonotype was seen only a few times. This chain joins TRBV7-2 and TRBJ2-1, with 11 bases lining up with TRBD2. Germline values: CDR1 SGHTA, CDR2 FQGNSA. CDR3 length: 17 residues. Germline trimming cut 5 bases from V and 15 bases from J; bases unmatched to any gene: 21. This CDR3 reads CASSPSRIAGGHGLGFF. In DNA, the CDR3 is TGTGCCAGCAGCCCGTCGAGAATAGCGGGGGGGCACGGCCTGGGGTTCTTC.

Many counts were recorded for this clonotype. V usage is TRBV5-1 and J usage is TRBJ2-1; D not certain. Germline assignment: CDR1 SGHRS and CDR2 YFSETQ. The CDR3 length is 13 residues. V lost 0 bases to trimming and J lost 4 bases, with 5 bases between them. CDR3 sequence reads: CASSLGVYNEQFF. CDR3 coding DNA: TGCGCCAGCAGCTTGGGGGTATACAATGAGCAGTTCTTC.

This clonotype was seen many times. The chain couples TRBV29-1 to TRBJ2-7; 7 nucleotides align to TRBD1. This CDR3 is built from 13 residues. Germline V CDR1 and CDR2: SQVTM, ANQGSEA. With V trimmed by 5 bases and J by 2 bases, 6 bases remained unmatched. In nucleotides, the CDR3 is TGCAGCGTTCATACCGACAGGGCCTACGAGCAGTACTTC. Protein: CSVHTDRAYEQYF.

This clonotype was observed many times. V usage is TRBV4-3 and J usage is TRBJ2-2; maybe TRBD2 (7 bases). The CDR3 is made up of 16 amino acids. CDR1 and CDR2 (germline): LGHNA, YSLEER. The V end lost 0 bases, the J end lost 6 bases, and 14 bases lay between the germline ends. CDR3 bases: TGCGCCAGCAGCCAAGAAGGGGGGGAACGACCCGGGGAGCTGTTTTTT. This gives the protein CASSQEGGERPGELFF.

V and J are TRBV27 and TRBJ1-2, with 9 bases matching TRBD1. The CDR3 extends over 15 amino acids. Losses at the gene ends were 9 bases for V and 4 bases for J; bases not matched to a gene: 12. The germline gives CDR1 MNHEY, CDR2 SMNVEV (reference sequence). CDR3 sequence: CARGSPRDRAYGYTF. The CDR3 DNA is TGTGCCAGAGGATCCCCTCGGGACAGGGCCTATGGCTACACCTTC.

This clonotype was recorded many times. The chain uses TRBV7-2 and TRBJ1-5, with a possible D match to TRBD1 (5 bases). Germline values: CDR1 SGHTA, CDR2 FQGNSA. This CDR3 has 16 amino acids. V gave up 5 bases and J gave up 1 base, with 15 bases separating them. CDR3 bases: TGTGCCAGCAGCCCCGGCGGGGGGAGGAGCAATCAGCCCCAGCATTTT. Its protein product is CASSPGGGRSNQPQHF. The full variable domain, rest sourced from reference TRBV7-2 and TRBJ1-5, is GAGVSQSPSNKVTEKGKDVELRCDPISGHTALYWYRQSLGQGLEFLIYFQGNSAPDKSGLPSDRFSAERTGGSVSTLTIQRTQQEDSAVYLCASSPGGGRSNQPQHFGDGTRLSIL.

This clonotype has more than one count but fewer than ten. This chain joins TRBV15 and TRBJ2-5; a weak D match, TRBD2 (6 bases). The V end was cut by 0 bases, the J end by 2 bases, with 10 bases between. Germline V gene lookup returns CDR1 LNHNV and CDR2 YYDKDF (reference sequence). This CDR3 is 15 amino acids long. CDR3: CATSRDRAGQETQYF. The CDR3 DNA sequence: TGTGCCACCAGCAGAGATCGGGCGGGGCAAGAGACCCAGTACTTC.

This clonotype was observed at least ten times. The chain couples TRBV6-5 to TRBJ2-5, with 11 positions matching TRBD1. The CDR3 is made up of 16 amino acids. Per germline, CDR1 MNHEY and CDR2 SVGAGI. With 4 bases clipped from V and 1 base from J, the junction kept 5 bases outside the gene matches. The CDR3 here is CASSSGQGVFQETQYF. The CDR3 DNA sequence: TGTGCCAGCAGTTCGGGACAGGGGGTTTTCCAAGAGACCCAGTACTTC.

The rearrangement joins TRBV18 to TRBJ1-3; the match to TRBD1 covers 7 bases. V lost 2 bases, J lost 0 bases, and 4 bases stayed unmatched. From germline, CDR1 is KGHSH and CDR2 LQKENI. The CDR3 spans 16 residues. The CDR3 bases are TGTGCCAGCTCACCAAAGGGACAGAGCTCTGGAAACACCATATATTTT. This codes for CASSPKGQSSGNTIYF. The full variable domain, rest sourced from reference TRBV18 and TRBJ1-3, is NAGVMQNPRHLVRRRGQEARLRCSPMKGHSHVYWYRQLPEEGLKFMVYLQKENIIDESGMPKERFSAEFPKEGPSILRIQQVVRGDSAAYFCASSPKGQSSGNTIYFGEGSWLTVV.

The chain has TRBV10-3 and TRBJ2-1; TRBD2 matches 11 bases. This CDR3 contains 18 residues. Germline V lookup: CDR1 ENHRY, CDR2 SYGVKD. V dropped 5 bases and J dropped 3; count of bases not matched to a gene: 12. This CDR3 is CAISPFSGGDTNYNEQFF. In nucleotides, the CDR3 is TGTGCCATCAGTCCCTTTAGCGGGGGGGATACTAACTACAATGAGCAGTTCTTC.

This clonotype appeared many times. The chain uses TRBV9 and TRBJ2-1, with D possibly matching TRBD1 (5 bases). Trimming removed 0 bases from V and 8 bases from J, with 18 bases in between. This CDR3 has 16 residues. From germline, CDR1 is SGDLS and CDR2 YYNGEE. The chain's CDR3 is CASSVDVAITGHEQFF. The CDR3 coding sequence is TGTGCCAGCAGCGTAGACGTCGCAATCACAGGTCATGAGCAGTTCTTC.

This clonotype was counted many times. V usage is TRBV11-2 and J usage is TRBJ2-7; 7 bases are shared with TRBD2. The CDR3 is 15 residues long. Per the germline V gene, CDR1 is SGHAT and CDR2 is FQNNGV. The ends lost 5 bases at V and 4 bases at J; junction bases unmatched: 11. CDR3 bases: TGTGCCAGCAGCCTAAGCTCGGGGGGTCGGTACGAGCAGTACTTC. Translated: CASSLSSGGRYEQYF.

V and J are TRBV6-2 or TRBV6-3 and TRBJ2-3; TRBD2 aligns across 7 bases. CDR1 is MNHEY, CDR2 SVGEGT, per germline. J was trimmed by 6 bases and V by 8 bases; bases with no gene match: 8. CDR3 length equals 13 residues. The DNA for the CDR3 is TGTGCCAGCTGGACGGGAGGCCCCGATACGCAGTATTTT. It specifies CASWTGGPDTQYF.

This clonotype was counted many times. The chain has TRBV9 and TRBJ2-2, with a tentative D call TRBD2 (5 bases). The CDR3 runs 14 residues. Germline V CDR1 and CDR2: SGDLS, YYNGEE. The V end was cut by 4 bases, the J end by 3 bases, with 10 bases between. The chain's CDR3 is CASSPRTHTGELFF. CDR3 in DNA: TGTGCCAGCAGCCCCCGGACTCACACCGGGGAGCTGTTTTTT.

V and J are TRBV24-1 and TRBJ1-1; the D is unclear. Germline CDR1 KGHDR, CDR2 SFDVKD. The V gene lost 3 bases and the J gene lost 5 bases, with 9 bases spanning the gap. This CDR3 is built from 13 residues. The CDR3 region is CATSDAFRTEAFF. Written as DNA, the CDR3 is TGTGCCACCAGTGATGCCTTTCGAACTGAAGCTTTCTTT.

This clonotype was counted many times. V is TRBV4-3 and J is TRBJ1-3; D possibly corresponds to TRBD1 (6 bases). Trimming removed 1 base from V and 0 bases from J, with 16 bases in between. In germline, CDR1 is LGHNA, CDR2 YSLEER. This CDR3 is built from 18 residues. The CDR3 sequence: CASSQGAGQLTSGNTIYF. In nucleotides, the CDR3 is TGCGCCAGCAGCCAAGGAGCTGGACAGCTAACCTCTGGAAACACCATATATTTT.

This clonotype was detected ten times or more. V is TRBV4-1 and J is TRBJ2-1; D not resolved. CDR1 and CDR2 (germline): MGHRA, YSYEKL. CDR3 length: 12 residues. V lost 0 bases, J lost 8 bases, and 5 bases lay in between. The CDR3 DNA sequence: TGCGCCAGCAGCCAAGATCCAGATGAGCAGTTCTTC. This sequence encodes CASSQDPDEQFF.

V is TRBV5-4 and J is TRBJ2-1; perhaps TRBD1 as D (5 bases). The CDR3 is made up of 12 amino acids. Germline CDR1 and CDR2: SGHNT and YYREEE (reference sequence). V dropped 3 bases and J dropped 11 bases, with 12 bases sitting between them. The CDR3 sequence: CASSSQGWKQFF. CDR3 nucleotides: TGTGCCAGCAGCTCCCAGGGCTGGAAGCAGTTCTTC.